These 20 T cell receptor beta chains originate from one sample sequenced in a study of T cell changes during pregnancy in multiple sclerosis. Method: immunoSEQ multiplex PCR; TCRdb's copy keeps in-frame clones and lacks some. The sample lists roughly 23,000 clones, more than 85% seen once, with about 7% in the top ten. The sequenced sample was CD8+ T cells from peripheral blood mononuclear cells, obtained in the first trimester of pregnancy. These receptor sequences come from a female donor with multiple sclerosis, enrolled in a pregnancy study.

As DNA, the CDR3 is TGTGCCAGCAGCCACAGGGAGTTCTACGAGCAGTACTTC. Translating it yields CASSHREFYEQYF. The gene calls are TRBV7-9 and TRBJ2-7; perhaps TRBD1 as D (6 bases). Looked up from germline, CDR1 is SEHNR and CDR2 is FQNEAQ (reference sequence). Trimming stripped 5 bases from V and 3 bases from J, with 11 bases between. The CDR3 length is 13 residues.

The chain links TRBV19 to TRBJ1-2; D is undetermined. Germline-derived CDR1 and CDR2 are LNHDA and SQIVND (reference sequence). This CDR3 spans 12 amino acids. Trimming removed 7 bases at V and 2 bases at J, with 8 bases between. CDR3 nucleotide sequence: TGTGCCAGTATTCGCGGGAACTATGGCTACACCTTC. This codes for CASIRGNYGYTF.

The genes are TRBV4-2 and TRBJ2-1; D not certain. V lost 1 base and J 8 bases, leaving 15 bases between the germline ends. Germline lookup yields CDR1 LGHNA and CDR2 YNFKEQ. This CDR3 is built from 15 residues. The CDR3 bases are TGTGCCAGCAGCCAAGTTCCTAGTCTTGCCGATGAGCAGTTCTTC. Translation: CASSQVPSLADEQFF.

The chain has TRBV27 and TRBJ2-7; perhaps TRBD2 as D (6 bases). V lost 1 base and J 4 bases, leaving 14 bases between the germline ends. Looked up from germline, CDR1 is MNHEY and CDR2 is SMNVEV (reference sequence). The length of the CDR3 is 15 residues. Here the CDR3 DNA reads TGTGCCAGCAGTTTATACTCGGGACTCATATACGAGCAGTACTTC. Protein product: CASSLYSGLIYEQYF.

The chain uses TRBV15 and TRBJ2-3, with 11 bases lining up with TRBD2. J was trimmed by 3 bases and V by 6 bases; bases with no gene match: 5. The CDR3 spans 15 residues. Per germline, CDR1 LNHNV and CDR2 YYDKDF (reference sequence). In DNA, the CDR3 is TGTGCCACCAGTGTGACTAGCGGGACTACAGATACGCAGTATTTT. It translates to CATSVTSGTTDTQYF.

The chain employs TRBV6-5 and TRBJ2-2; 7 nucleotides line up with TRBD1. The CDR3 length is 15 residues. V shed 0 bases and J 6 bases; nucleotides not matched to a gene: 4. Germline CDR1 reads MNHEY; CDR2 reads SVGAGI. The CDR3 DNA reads TGTGCCAGCAGTTACTCGAGGGGGCCACCCGGGGAGCTGTTTTTT. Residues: CASSYSRGPPGELFF.

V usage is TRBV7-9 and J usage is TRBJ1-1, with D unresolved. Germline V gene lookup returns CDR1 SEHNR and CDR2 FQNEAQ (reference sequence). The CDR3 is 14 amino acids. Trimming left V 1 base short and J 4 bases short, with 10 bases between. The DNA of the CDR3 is TGTGCCAGCAGCTTAGTAGGAGGGAGCACTGAAGCTTTCTTT. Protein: CASSLVGGSTEAFF.

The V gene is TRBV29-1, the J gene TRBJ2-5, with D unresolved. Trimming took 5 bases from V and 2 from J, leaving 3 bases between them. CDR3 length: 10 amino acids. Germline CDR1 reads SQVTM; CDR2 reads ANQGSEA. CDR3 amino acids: CSVLQETQYF. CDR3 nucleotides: TGCAGCGTTCTACAAGAGACCCAGTACTTC.

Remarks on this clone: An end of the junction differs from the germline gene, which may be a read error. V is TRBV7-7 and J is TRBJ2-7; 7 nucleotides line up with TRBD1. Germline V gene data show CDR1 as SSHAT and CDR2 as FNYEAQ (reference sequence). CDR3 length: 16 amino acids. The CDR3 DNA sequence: TGTGCTAGCAGCAAATGGACAGGTGAGAGCTCCTACGAGCAGTACTTC. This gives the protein CASSKWTGESSYEQYF.

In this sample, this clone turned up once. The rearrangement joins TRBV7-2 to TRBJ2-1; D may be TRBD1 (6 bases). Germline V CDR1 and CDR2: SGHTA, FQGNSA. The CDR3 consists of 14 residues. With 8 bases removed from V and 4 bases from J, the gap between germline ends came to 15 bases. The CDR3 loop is CASVAGTSYNEQFF. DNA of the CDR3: TGTGCCAGCGTCGCCGGGACAAGTTACAATGAGCAGTTCTTC.

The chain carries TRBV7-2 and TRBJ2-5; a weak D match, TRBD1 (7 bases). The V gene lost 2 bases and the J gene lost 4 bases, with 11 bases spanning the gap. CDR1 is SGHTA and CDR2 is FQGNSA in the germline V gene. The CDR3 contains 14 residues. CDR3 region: CASSLHQGGETQYF. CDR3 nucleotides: TGTGCCAGCAGCTTACACCAGGGGGGAGAGACCCAGTACTTC.

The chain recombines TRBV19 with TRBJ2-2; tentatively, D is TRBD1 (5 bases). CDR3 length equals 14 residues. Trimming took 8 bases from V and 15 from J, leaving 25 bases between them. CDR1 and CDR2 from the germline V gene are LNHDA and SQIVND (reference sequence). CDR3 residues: CASALGGAELRMFF. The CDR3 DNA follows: TGTGCCAGTGCACTCGGTGGGGCCGAGTTAAGGATGTTTTTT.

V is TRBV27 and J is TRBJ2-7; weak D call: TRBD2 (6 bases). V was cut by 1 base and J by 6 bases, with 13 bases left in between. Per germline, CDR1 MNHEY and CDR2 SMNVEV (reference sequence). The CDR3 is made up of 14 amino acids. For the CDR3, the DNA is TGTGCCAGCAGTTTATGGGATATGGGGGGCGAGCAGTACTTC. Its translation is CASSLWDMGGEQYF.

This CDR3 reads CASRQGYGSYNEQFF. DNA for the CDR3: TGTGCCAGCAGACAGGGATATGGGTCCTACAATGAGCAGTTCTTC. The chain is built from TRBV7-2 and TRBJ2-1, with a weak D call TRBD1 (6 bases). CDR1 is SGHTA, CDR2 FQGNSA, per germline. CDR3 length: 15 amino acids. Trimming removed 6 bases at V and 1 base at J, with 13 bases between.

CDR3: CASSLVIAGGEGNEQFF. The CDR3 DNA reads as TGTGCCAGCAGCTTAGTTATAGCGGGAGGAGAGGGCAATGAGCAGTTCTTC. The chain combines TRBV11-3 with TRBJ2-1; 10 nucleotides line up with TRBD2. Trimming took 1 base from V and 6 from J; bases not matched to a gene: 9. CDR3 length: 17 amino acids. Germline V gene data show CDR1 as SGHNT and CDR2 as YENEEA.

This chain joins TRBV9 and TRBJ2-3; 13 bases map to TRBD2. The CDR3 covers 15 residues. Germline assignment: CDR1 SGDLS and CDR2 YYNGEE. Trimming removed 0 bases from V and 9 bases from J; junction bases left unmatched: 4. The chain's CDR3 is CASSVAGLAGQTQYF. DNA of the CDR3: TGTGCCAGCAGCGTAGCGGGACTAGCGGGACAAACGCAGTATTTT.

CDR3 protein: CASSLSGYAAEAFF. The CDR3 bases are TGTGCCAGCAGCTTGAGCGGGTATGCCGCTGAAGCTTTCTTT. The chain combines TRBV5-4 with TRBJ1-1, with unresolved D. There are 14 residues in the CDR3. Germline CDR1 is SGHNT and CDR2 is YYREEE (reference sequence). Trimming took 1 base from V and 6 from J, leaving 13 bases between them.

CDR3 region: CASSPTGENQPQHF. CDR3 nucleotide sequence: TGTGCCAGCAGCCCAACCGGGGAAAATCAGCCCCAGCATTTT. The chain carries TRBV6-5 and TRBJ1-5; no clear D gene. Germline assignment: CDR1 MNHEY and CDR2 SVGAGI. Trimming took off 6 bases at V and 4 bases at J, with 13 bases between the two ends. The CDR3 loop spans 14 amino acids.

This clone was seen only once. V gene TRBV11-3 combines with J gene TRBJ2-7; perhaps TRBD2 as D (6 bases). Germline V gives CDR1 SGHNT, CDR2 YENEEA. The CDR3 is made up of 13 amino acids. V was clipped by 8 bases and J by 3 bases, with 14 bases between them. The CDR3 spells CASSRGTYYEQYF. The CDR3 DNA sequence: TGTGCCAGCTCCCGGGGGACCTACTACGAGCAGTACTTC.

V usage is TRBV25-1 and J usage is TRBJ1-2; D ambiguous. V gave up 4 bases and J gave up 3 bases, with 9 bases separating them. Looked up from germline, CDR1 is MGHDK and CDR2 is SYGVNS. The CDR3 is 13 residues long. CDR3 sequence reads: CASSGYSYYGYTF. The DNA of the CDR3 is TGTGCCAGCAGTGGGTACAGTTACTATGGCTACACCTTC.